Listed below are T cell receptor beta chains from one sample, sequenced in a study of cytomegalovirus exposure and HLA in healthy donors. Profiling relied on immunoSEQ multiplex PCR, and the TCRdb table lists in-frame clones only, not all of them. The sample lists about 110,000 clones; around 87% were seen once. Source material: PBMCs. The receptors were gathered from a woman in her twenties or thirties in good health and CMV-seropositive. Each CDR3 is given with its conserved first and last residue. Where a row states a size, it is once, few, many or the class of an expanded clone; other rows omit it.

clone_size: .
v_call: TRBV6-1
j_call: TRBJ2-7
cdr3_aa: CASCPGQGLSYEQYF

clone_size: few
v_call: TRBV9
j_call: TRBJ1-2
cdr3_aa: CASRARTGHYGYTF

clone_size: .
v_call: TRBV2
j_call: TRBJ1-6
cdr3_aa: CASKWERDLNSPLHF

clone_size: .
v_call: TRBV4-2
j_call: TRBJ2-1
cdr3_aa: CASSHRQGSGNYEQFF

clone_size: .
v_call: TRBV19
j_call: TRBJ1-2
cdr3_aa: CASSGQIRGYTF

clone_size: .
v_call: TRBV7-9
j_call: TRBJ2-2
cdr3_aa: CASTVLGLYTGELFF

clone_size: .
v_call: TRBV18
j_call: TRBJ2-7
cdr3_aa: CASSPRQTYEQYF

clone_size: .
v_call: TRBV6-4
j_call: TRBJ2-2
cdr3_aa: CASSMEGTGELFF

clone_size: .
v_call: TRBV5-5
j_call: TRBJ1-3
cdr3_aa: CASSLAHSSGNTIYF

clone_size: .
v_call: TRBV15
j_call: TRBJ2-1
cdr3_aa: CATSKAGLYNEQFF

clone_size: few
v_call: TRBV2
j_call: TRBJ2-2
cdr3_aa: CASRRTSFGELFF

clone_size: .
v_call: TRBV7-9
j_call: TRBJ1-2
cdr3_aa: CASSPMTGNYGYTF

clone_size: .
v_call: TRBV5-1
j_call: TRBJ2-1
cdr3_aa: CASAPVGSANEQFF

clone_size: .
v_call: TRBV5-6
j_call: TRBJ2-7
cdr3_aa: CASSSWDSPPAYEQYF

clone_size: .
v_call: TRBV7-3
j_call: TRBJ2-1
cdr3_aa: CASSYGQGAYNEQFF

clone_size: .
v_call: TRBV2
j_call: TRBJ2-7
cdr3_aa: CASSGGYEQYF

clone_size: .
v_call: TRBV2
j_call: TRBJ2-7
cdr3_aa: CASSTKRDKYEQYF

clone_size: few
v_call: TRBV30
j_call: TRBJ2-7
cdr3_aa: CAWSWGGYEQYF

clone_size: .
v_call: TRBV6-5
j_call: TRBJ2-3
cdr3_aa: CATGQGTDTQYF

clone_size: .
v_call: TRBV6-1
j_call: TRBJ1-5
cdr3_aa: CASSEALTAYSNQPQHF

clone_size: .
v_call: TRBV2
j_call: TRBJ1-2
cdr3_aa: CASRARGYGYTF

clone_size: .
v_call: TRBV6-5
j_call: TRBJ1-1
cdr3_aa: CASSYYGLDTEAFF

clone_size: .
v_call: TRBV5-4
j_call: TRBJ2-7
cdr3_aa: CASSSTSSRHEQYF

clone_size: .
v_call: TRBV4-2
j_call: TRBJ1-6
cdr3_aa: CASSQEDIFRGIGDSPLHF

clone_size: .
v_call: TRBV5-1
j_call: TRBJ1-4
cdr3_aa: CASSRSPGQGFEKLFF

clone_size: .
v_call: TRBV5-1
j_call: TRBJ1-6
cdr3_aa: CASSLGPNLENSPLHF

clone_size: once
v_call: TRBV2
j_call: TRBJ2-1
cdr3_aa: CASSYRGHNEQFF

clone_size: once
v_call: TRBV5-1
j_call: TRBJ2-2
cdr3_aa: CASSLGESGTGELFF

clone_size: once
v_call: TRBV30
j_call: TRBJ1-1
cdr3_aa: CAWSVQVFTEAFF

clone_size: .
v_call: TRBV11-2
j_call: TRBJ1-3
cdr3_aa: CASSLDVAAGNTIYF

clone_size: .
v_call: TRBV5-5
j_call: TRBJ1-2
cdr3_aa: CASSLAAGGTGGYTF

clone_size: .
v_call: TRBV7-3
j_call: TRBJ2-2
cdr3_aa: CASSLFRWGTTNTGELFF

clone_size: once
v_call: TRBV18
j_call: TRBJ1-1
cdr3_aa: CASSPAGTNRRGAFF

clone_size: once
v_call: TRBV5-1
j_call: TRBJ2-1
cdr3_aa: CASRSSNEQFF

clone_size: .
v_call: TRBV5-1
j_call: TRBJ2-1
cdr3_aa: CASSRGPGLAGPNEQFF

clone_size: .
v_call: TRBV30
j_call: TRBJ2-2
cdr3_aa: CAWSVHDTGELFF

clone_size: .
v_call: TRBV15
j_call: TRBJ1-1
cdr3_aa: CATSREGQNTEAFF

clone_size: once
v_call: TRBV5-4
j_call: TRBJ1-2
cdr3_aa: CASSLGQRSGDGYTF

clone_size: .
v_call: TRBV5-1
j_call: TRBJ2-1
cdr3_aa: CASRLAANNEQFF

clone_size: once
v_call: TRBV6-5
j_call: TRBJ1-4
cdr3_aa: CASSPSRGKLFF

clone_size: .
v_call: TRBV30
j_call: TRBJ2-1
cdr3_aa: CAWSPTSGRYNEQFF

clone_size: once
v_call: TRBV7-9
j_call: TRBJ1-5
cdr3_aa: CASSSVGGSGQPQHF

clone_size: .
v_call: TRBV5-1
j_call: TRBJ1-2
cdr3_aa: CASSLTFTGTGNGYTF

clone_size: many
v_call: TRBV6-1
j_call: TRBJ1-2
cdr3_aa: CASSESTADYGYTF

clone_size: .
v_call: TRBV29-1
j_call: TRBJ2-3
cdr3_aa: CSVELAPGTDTQYF

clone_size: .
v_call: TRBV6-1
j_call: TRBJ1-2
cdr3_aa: CASDRDLSNYGYTF

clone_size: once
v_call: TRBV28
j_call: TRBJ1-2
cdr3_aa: CASSLPQGGGYTF

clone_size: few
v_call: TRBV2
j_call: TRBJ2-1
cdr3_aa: CASSERGTSGNEQFF

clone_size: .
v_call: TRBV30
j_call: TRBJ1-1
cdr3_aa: CAWSARGEAFF

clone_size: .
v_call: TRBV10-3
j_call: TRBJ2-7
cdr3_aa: CAITATGDDDEQYF

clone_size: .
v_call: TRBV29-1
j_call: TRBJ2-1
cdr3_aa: CSVDRGNEQFF

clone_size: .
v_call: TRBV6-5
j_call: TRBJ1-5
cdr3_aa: CANYRGTGNQPQHF

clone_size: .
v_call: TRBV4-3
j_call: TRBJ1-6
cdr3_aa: CASSQDSDRDGSPLHF

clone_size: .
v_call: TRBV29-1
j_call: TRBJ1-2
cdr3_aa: CSVTRNYGYTF

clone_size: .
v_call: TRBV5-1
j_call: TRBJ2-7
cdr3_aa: CASSGGGAGYEQYF

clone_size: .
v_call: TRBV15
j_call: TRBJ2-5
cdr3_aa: CATSRGREGTQYF

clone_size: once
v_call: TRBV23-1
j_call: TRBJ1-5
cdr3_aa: CASSQAGTQIRGSNQPQHF

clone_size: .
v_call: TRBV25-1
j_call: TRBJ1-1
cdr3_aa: CASSESRDREVAEAFF

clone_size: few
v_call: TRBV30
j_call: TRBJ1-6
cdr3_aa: CAWRATGSGSPLHF